These 5 T cell receptor beta chains share one sample of origin, sequenced in a study of CD8 T cells in ankylosing spondylitis. Antigens for these TCRs are unknown. MiXCR, run by TCRdb on the 5' RACE reads, gives a single entry per CDR3 protein. Seen here are around 770,000 distinct CDR3 sequences, around 19% observed once, and the top ten hold over 15%. General observations from the study: What appeared characteristic of ankylosing spondylitis blood was a TCR beta motif of fewer than ten highly homologous variants.

The specimen was blood, either unsorted or a sorted T cell fraction (not recorded which). The receptors derive from a male donor with ankylosing spondylitis.

The V gene is TRBV9, the J gene TRBJ2-2, with unresolved D. The germline CDR1 and CDR2 sequences are SGDLS and YYNGEE. This CDR3 contains 16 residues. V was clipped by 1 base and J by 0 bases, with 10 bases between them. The CDR3 loop is CASSVFWGSNTGELFF. The CDR3 DNA sequence: TGTGCCAGCAGCGTATTTTGGGGATCGAACACCGGGGAGCTGTTTTTT.

This clonotype was counted a few times. The rearrangement uses TRBV18 and TRBJ2-7, with 10 bases that match TRBD2. The CDR3 runs to 16 residues. The V gene's germline CDR1 is KGHSH and CDR2 LQKENI. V shed 4 bases and J 3 bases; nucleotides not matched to a gene: 9. In nucleotides, the CDR3 is TGTGCCAGCTCACAATTAGCGGGAGGTCTCCACTACGAGCAGTACTTC. This gives the protein CASSQLAGGLHYEQYF. Looking up the rest from reference TRBV18 and TRBJ2-7 gives the full variable domain: NAGVMQNPRHLVRRRGQEARLRCSPMKGHSHVYWYRQLPEEGLKFMVYLQKENIIDESGMPKERFSAEFPKEGPSILRIQQVVRGDSAAYFCASSQLAGGLHYEQYFGPGTRLTVT.

This clonotype was seen only a few times. The gene calls are TRBV3-1 and TRBJ2-7; TRBD2 aligns across 8 bases. This CDR3 contains 14 residues. Germline V CDR1 and CDR2: LGHDT, YNNKEL (reference sequence). The J segment lost 6 bases and the V segment lost 2 bases, leaving 6 bases of the junction unmatched. CDR3 in DNA: TGTGCCAGCAGCCAAAGTGGCGGGAGGCCCGAGCAGTACTTC. Translating it yields CASSQSGGRPEQYF.

This clonotype was counted ten times or more. The CDR3 DNA reads as TGTGCCAGCAGCCAAGGGGCAGGGCATAACGAGCAGTACTTC. Its translation: CASSQGAGHNEQYF. The rearrangement uses TRBV3-1 and TRBJ2-7, with D perhaps matching TRBD1 (5 bases). Trimming took off 1 base at V and 5 bases at J, with 12 bases between the two ends. This CDR3 contains 14 residues. Germline-derived CDR1 and CDR2 are LGHDT and YNNKEL (reference sequence).

The V and J genes are TRBV7-2 and TRBJ2-2; the D is unclear. Germline assignment: CDR1 SGHTA and CDR2 FQGNSA. Trimming took 1 base from V and 6 from J, leaving 12 bases between them. The CDR3 contains 15 residues. The CDR3 region is CASSLGRGAAGELFF. DNA of the CDR3: TGTGCCAGCAGCTTAGGTCGCGGAGCCGCCGGGGAGCTGTTTTTT.